The sequence of this TCR beta chain was determined in a study of T cells in Graves' hyperthyroidism and ophthalmopathy. Whole-study results and caveats: A model of 13 V-J pairs discriminated ophthalmopathy from stable hyperthyroidism.

Isolation of PBMCs was performed on 8.5 to 10 ml fresh peripheral blood. CDR1 is DFQATT and CDR2 is SNEGSKA in the germline V gene (reference sequence). V trimming: 5 bases; J trimming: 4 bases; junction bases outside the gene matches: 4. The CDR3 is 13 residues long. Ten or more counts support this clonotype. Its antigen remains unidentified. Amplified TCR beta CDR3 regions came from RNA transcripts. HTBI primers drove first-round RT-PCR of the TCR CDR3. In TCRdb, the multiplex PCR reads were re-called with MiXCR into one record per CDR3 protein. This table holds about 570,000 distinct CDR3 sequences, less than 15% found once.

The clonotype originates from a woman aged 40-49 years with Graves' hyperthyroidism. This sequence joins TRBV20-1 and TRBJ2-1; 8 bases match TRBD2. The sample comprised blood. CDR3 residues: CSAREGSYNEQFF. CDR3 coding DNA: TGCAGTGCTCGGGAGGGTTCTTACAATGAGCAGTTCTTC.